These 27 T cell receptor beta chains share one sample of origin, sequenced in a study of post-analysis software for immune sequencing data. Study-wide results and caveats: TRBV5-6, TRBV5-1 and TRBV20-1 were among several TRBV segments more frequent in patients than controls.

Every TCR beta cDNA library bore unique molecular identifiers. TCRdb analysed the PCR reads with MiXCR anew, one entry per CDR3 protein. The data show 750,000 to 950,000 distinct CDR3 sequences, around 50% seen once. Their antigens remain unidentified. Input material: blood. All receptors come from a girl between 5 and 17 years old with multiple sclerosis.

This clonotype has a handful of counts. V and J are TRBV20-1 and TRBJ2-7, with TRBD1 matching over 10 bases. Germline values: CDR1 DFQATT, CDR2 SNEGSKA (reference sequence). The CDR3 length is 15 residues. V lost 0 bases, J lost 3 bases, and 5 bases stayed unmatched. The DNA for the CDR3 is TGCAGTGCTAGAGACCCGGGACAGGGGAACTACGAGCAGTACTTC. As protein: CSARDPGQGNYEQYF.

The gene calls are TRBV12-3 or TRBV12-4 and TRBJ2-5; 11 bases match TRBD1. The J call is in doubt because the DNA end fits TRBJ2-7 better. The CDR3 consists of 14 residues. The CDR3 spells CASRPGTGGREQYF. The CDR3 DNA follows: TGTGCCAGCAGGCCCGGGACAGGGGGTCGCGAGCAGTACTTC.

J is TRBJ1-5 and V is TRBV28; D ambiguous. The CDR3 loop spans 16 amino acids. Germline values: CDR1 MDHEN, CDR2 SYDVKM. V was pared by 3 bases and J by 3 bases, with 15 bases between. The CDR3 DNA follows: TGTGCCAGCAGTTTTACTCGTGTCCTCTCCAATCAGCCCCAGCATTTT. Translation: CASSFTRVLSNQPQHF.

The V gene is TRBV14, the J gene TRBJ2-7, with D unclear. The length of the CDR3 is 15 residues. The V end was cut by 3 bases, the J end by 7 bases, with 19 bases between. Germline V gene data show CDR1 as SGHDN and CDR2 as FVKESK. The CDR3 coding sequence is TGTGCCAGCAGCCACTTATCTACGGGTGCCCATGAGCAGTACTTC. Amino acids: CASSHLSTGAHEQYF.

This chain joins TRBV14 and TRBJ1-2; D gene uncertain. V lost 4 bases, J lost 7 bases, and 13 bases lay in between. The CDR3 contains 13 residues. In germline, CDR1 is SGHDN, CDR2 FVKESK. CDR3 residues: CASSPQDRAGYTF. The CDR3 bases are TGTGCCAGCAGCCCCCAGGACCGGGCTGGCTACACCTTC.

V gene TRBV2 combines with J gene TRBJ1-5, with D tentatively TRBD1 (6 bases). Germline CDR1 and CDR2: SNHLY and FYNNEI. The CDR3 is made up of 16 amino acids. V was pared by 4 bases and J by 2 bases, with 15 bases between. CDR3 protein: CASSVGLDRGNQPQHF. CDR3 DNA sequence: TGTGCCAGCAGTGTAGGGTTGGACAGAGGCAATCAGCCCCAGCATTTT.

This chain connects TRBV6-5 to TRBJ2-5; D call uncertain. There are 12 residues in the CDR3. Looked up from germline, CDR1 is MNHEY and CDR2 is SVGAGI. The ends were cut back, 5 bases at V and 4 bases at J, with 8 bases in the middle. In nucleotides, the CDR3 is TGTGCCAGCAGTAAAAGACCAGAGACCCAGTACTTC. This gives the protein CASSKRPETQYF.

V usage is TRBV20-1 and J usage is TRBJ2-3, with D tentatively TRBD1 (5 bases). Looked up from germline, CDR1 is DFQATT and CDR2 is SNEGSKA (reference sequence). V dropped 5 bases and J dropped 4 bases, with 16 bases sitting between them. CDR3 size: 14 residues. This CDR3 reads CSAAARRGADTQYF. CDR3 coding DNA: TGCAGTGCTGCCGCTAGAAGGGGCGCAGATACGCAGTATTTT.

This chain connects TRBV6-5 to TRBJ1-2, with 8 bases aligning to TRBD1. This CDR3 region has 16 residues. In germline, CDR1 is MNHEY, CDR2 SVGAGI. V was pared by 5 bases and J by 0 bases, with 8 bases of the junction left unmatched. CDR3 nucleotide sequence: TGTGCCAGCAGTCAAAACCCGGGACAGGCTAACTATGGCTACACCTTC. Protein product: CASSQNPGQANYGYTF.

This clonotype occurred a few times. The gene calls are TRBV4-2 and TRBJ2-7; D gene uncertain. Germline V gene sequence: CDR1 LGHNA, CDR2 YNFKEQ. V was cut by 1 base and J by 1 base, with 14 bases left in between. There are 16 residues in the CDR3. This CDR3 reads CASSQVPSEGSYEQYF. DNA of the CDR3: TGTGCCAGCAGCCAAGTTCCCTCGGAAGGATCCTACGAGCAGTACTTC.

This clonotype turned up a few times. The V and J genes are TRBV20-1 and TRBJ2-5, with TRBD2 matching 9 bases. The CDR3 spans 13 residues. V dropped 7 bases and J dropped 0; count of bases not matched to a gene: 3. The germline V gene encodes CDR1 DFQATT and CDR2 SNEGSKA (reference sequence). This CDR3 reads CSGLAEYQETQYF. DNA for the CDR3: TGCAGTGGACTAGCGGAGTACCAAGAGACCCAGTACTTC.

The chain has TRBV6-1 and TRBJ1-2; D gene unclear. This CDR3 has 13 residues. Per germline, CDR1 MNHNS and CDR2 SASEGT. The germline V and J ends were trimmed by 4 bases and 8 bases, with 14 bases remaining between them. In DNA, the CDR3 is TGTGCCAGCAGTGTTTCAACAGTATCCGGCTACACCTTC. It is translated as CASSVSTVSGYTF.

The CDR3 is CASNPLGGGQPQHF. CDR3 in DNA: TGTGCCAGCAACCCCTTGGGGGGCGGACAGCCCCAGCATTTT. The chain joins TRBV6-5 to TRBJ1-5; D might be TRBD1 (6 bases). Germline CDR1 MNHEY, CDR2 SVGAGI. Deletions cut 7 bases from V and 7 bases from J, with 17 bases between. The CDR3 is made up of 14 amino acids.

This clonotype was picked up many times. The genes are TRBV20-1 and TRBJ2-3; no definite D call. CDR3 length equals 12 residues. With 3 bases removed from V and 0 bases from J, the gap between germline ends came to 4 bases. Germline lookup yields CDR1 DFQATT and CDR2 SNEGSKA (reference sequence). CDR3 in DNA: TGCAGTGCTAGCCCTAGCACAGATACGCAGTATTTT. It specifies CSASPSTDTQYF.

This clonotype came up a few times. V gene TRBV20-1 combines with J gene TRBJ1-2; maybe TRBD1 (5 bases). Trimming left V 1 base short and J 2 bases short, with 11 bases between. Germline assignment: CDR1 DFQATT and CDR2 SNEGSKA (reference sequence). The CDR3 runs to 14 residues. Here the CDR3 DNA reads TGCAGTGCTAGAGCCCAGGGTCTGAACTATGGCTACACCTTC. This gives the protein CSARAQGLNYGYTF.

This clonotype was seen more than once but under ten times. The CDR3 DNA is TGCGCCAGCAGCTTGCGTACAGGGGGATCTATAGGCACAGATACGCAGTATTTT. Protein sequence: CASSLRTGGSIGTDTQYF. The rearrangement joins TRBV5-1 to TRBJ2-3; 8 bases match TRBD1. Germline CDR1 and CDR2: SGHRS and YFSETQ. The CDR3 consists of 18 residues. V trimming: 1 base; J trimming: 1 base; junction bases outside the gene matches: 11. The full variable domain, completed using reference TRBV5-1 and TRBJ2-3, is KAGVTQTPRYLIKTRGQQVTLSCSPISGHRSVSWYQQTPGQGLQFLFEYFSETQRNKGNFPGRFSGRQFSNSRSEMNVSTLELGDSALYLCASSLRTGGSIGTDTQYFGPGTRLTVL.

The rearrangement uses TRBV7-2 and TRBJ1-1, with D maybe TRBD1 (6 bases). V gave up 5 bases and J gave up 5 bases, with 15 bases separating them. The CDR3 has 14 amino acids. Germline CDR1 and CDR2: SGHTA and FQGNSA. The DNA of the CDR3 is TGTGCCAGCAGCAGTGACAGGTCTGGTACTGAAGCTTTCTTT. It translates to CASSSDRSGTEAFF. Drawing the rest from reference TRBV7-2 and TRBJ1-1, the complete variable domain is GAGVSQSPSNKVTEKGKDVELRCDPISGHTALYWYRQSLGQGLEFLIYFQGNSAPDKSGLPSDRFSAERTGGSVSTLTIQRTQQEDSAVYLCASSSDRSGTEAFFGQGTRLTVV.

The CDR3 coding sequence is TGTGCCAGCAGTGAACACAGGGCCGCAGAGACCCAGTACTTC. Translated: CASSEHRAAETQYF. The V call is TRBV25-1, the J call TRBJ2-5; the D gene is possibly TRBD1 (6 bases). The CDR3 sequence is 14 residues long. The germline V gene has CDR1 MGHDK and CDR2 SYGVNS. Trimming left V 2 bases short and J 4 bases short, with 11 bases between.

This clonotype was seen a few times. The chain combines TRBV29-1 with TRBJ2-3; D not resolved. Germline CDR1 SQVTM, CDR2 ANQGSEA. Trimming cost V 4 bases and J 0 bases, with 11 bases left between them. The CDR3 has 14 residues. The CDR3 nucleotides are TGCAGCGTTGTCGGCGCACGAAGCACAGATACGCAGTATTTT. Amino acids: CSVVGARSTDTQYF.

The chain carries TRBV27 and TRBJ1-4; possible D gene TRBD1, 6 bases. Looked up from germline, CDR1 is MNHEY and CDR2 is SMNVEV (reference sequence). CDR3 length: 14 amino acids. V gave up 6 bases and J gave up 12 bases, with 20 bases separating them. The CDR3 is CASRSRPDRSQLFF. CDR3 sequence (DNA): TGTGCCAGCAGATCGCGTCCGGACAGATCTCAACTGTTTTTT.

V usage is TRBV29-1 and J usage is TRBJ1-2, with D uncertain. V lost 7 bases and J lost 2, with 11 bases in between. Germline V lookup: CDR1 SQVTM, CDR2 ANQGSEA. This CDR3 has 12 amino acids. CDR3 sequence reads: CSAATSNYGYTF. CDR3 nucleotide sequence: TGCAGCGCAGCGACGTCCAACTATGGCTACACCTTC. Full variable domain (remainder filled in from reference TRBV29-1 and TRBJ1-2): SAVISQKPSRDICQRGTSLTIQCQVDSQVTMMFWYRQQPGQSLTLIATANQGSEATYESGFVIDKFPISRPNLTFSTLTVSNMSPEDSSIYLCSAATSNYGYTFGSGTRLTVV.

The chain has TRBV3-1 and TRBJ1-1, with D possibly TRBD1 on 6 matching bases. V was trimmed by 5 bases and J by 2 bases, leaving 18 bases between them. The CDR3 loop spans 16 amino acids. Per germline, CDR1 LGHDT and CDR2 YNNKEL (reference sequence). The DNA for the CDR3 is TGTGCCAGCAGCTCTGGGCCGGGGGCAAGAAACACTGAAGCTTTCTTT. This translates into CASSSGPGARNTEAFF.

The chain combines TRBV6-6 with TRBJ1-5; tentative D call: TRBD1 (6 bases). This CDR3 spans 16 amino acids. Trimming removed 5 bases from V and 3 bases from J, with 17 bases in between. CDR1 MNHNY and CDR2 SVGAGI come from the germline V gene (reference sequence). The DNA for the CDR3 is TGTGCCAGCAGTCCTTGGGGAGGACAGATCAATCAGCCCCAGCATTTT. Translated: CASSPWGGQINQPQHF.

V is TRBV6-5 and J is TRBJ1-4; TRBD1 matches 7 bases. The CDR3 runs 12 residues. Per the germline V gene, CDR1 is MNHEY and CDR2 is SVGAGI. The junction had 3 bases not matched to a gene; V was cut back by 2 bases and J by 12 bases. In DNA, the CDR3 is TGTGCCAGCAGTTACGGTCAGGGGGAACTGTTTTTT. The encoded protein is CASSYGQGELFF.

The chain recombines TRBV20-1 with TRBJ2-7; 9 bases are shared with TRBD2. The last part of the DNA fits TRBJ2-1 better; the J call may be wrong. This CDR3 region has 15 residues. Germline V gives CDR1 DFQATT, CDR2 SNEGSKA (reference sequence). The DNA for the CDR3 is TGCAGTGCTAGAGATTTTCGGCTAGCGGGGACTGAGCAGTTCTTC. The encoded protein is CSARDFRLAGTEQFF.

J is TRBJ2-7 and V is TRBV7-2, with D possibly being TRBD1 (5 bases). Germline assignment: CDR1 SGHTA and CDR2 FQGNSA. The V and J ends lost 5 bases and 2 bases respectively, with 13 bases between them. The CDR3 runs 14 residues. CDR3 residues: CASSPDRGTYEQYF. Here the CDR3 DNA reads TGTGCCAGCAGCCCCGACAGAGGCACCTACGAGCAGTACTTC.

V and J are TRBV7-9 and TRBJ2-5, with 12 positions matching TRBD1. Germline CDR1 and CDR2: SEHNR and FQNEAQ (reference sequence). The junction had 6 bases not matched to a gene; V was cut back by 8 bases and J by 5 bases. This CDR3 comprises 14 residues. DNA of the CDR3: TGTGCCAGCGACTTGGGACAGGGGGCGGAGACCCAGTACTTC. It encodes CASDLGQGAETQYF.